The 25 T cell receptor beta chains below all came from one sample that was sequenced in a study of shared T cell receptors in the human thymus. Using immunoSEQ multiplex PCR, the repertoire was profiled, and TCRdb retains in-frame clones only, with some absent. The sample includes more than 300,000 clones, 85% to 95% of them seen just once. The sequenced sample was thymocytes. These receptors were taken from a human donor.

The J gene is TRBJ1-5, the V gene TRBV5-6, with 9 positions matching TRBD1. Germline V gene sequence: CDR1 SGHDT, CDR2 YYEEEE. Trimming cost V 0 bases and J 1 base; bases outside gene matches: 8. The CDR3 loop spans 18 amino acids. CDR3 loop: CASSLGGTGSWSNQPQHF. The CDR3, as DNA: TGTGCCAGCAGCTTGGGGGGGACAGGGAGTTGGAGCAATCAGCCCCAGCATTTT.

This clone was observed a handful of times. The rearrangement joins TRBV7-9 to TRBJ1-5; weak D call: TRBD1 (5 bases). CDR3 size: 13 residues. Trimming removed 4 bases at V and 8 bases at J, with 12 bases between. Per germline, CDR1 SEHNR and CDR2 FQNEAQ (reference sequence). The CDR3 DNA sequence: TGTGCCAGCAGCTCGGGACGGCCTAAGCCCCAGCATTTT. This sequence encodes CASSSGRPKPQHF. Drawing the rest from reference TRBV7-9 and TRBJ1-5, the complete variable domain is DTGVSQNPRHKITKRGQNVTFRCDPISEHNRLYWYRQTLGQGPEFLTYFQNEAQLEKSRLLSDRFSAERPKGSFSTLEIQRTEQGDSAMYLCASSSGRPKPQHFGDGTRLSIL.

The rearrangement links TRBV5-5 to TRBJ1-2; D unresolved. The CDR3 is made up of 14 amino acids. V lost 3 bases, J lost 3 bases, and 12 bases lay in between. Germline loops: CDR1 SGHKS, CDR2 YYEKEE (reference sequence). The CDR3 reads CASSSAVLDYGYTF. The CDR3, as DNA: TGTGCCAGCAGCTCTGCGGTTTTGGACTATGGCTACACCTTC.

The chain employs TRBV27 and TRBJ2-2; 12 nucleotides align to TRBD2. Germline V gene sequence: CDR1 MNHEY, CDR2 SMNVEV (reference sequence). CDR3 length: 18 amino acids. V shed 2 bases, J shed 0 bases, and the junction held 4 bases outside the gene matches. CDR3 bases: TGTGCCAGCAGTTTAACTAGCGGGAGGCCCGCGAACACCGGGGAGCTGTTTTTT. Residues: CASSLTSGRPANTGELFF.

This CDR3 reads CASSLGLAGFGNTIYF. CDR3 nucleotide sequence: TGTGCCAGCAGCTTAGGCCTAGCGGGGTTTGGAAACACCATATATTTT. The genes are TRBV13 and TRBJ1-3; no firm D call. Germline V lookup: CDR1 PRHDT, CDR2 FYEKMQ (reference sequence). The CDR3 has 16 residues. The V gene lost 0 bases and the J gene lost 3 bases, with 12 bases spanning the gap.

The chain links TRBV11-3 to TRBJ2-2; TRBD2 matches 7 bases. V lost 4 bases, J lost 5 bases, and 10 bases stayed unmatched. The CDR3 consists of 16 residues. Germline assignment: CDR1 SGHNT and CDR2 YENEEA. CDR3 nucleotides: TGTGCCAGCAGCTCTGGGCGACTAGCTGGGACCGGGGAGCTGTTTTTT. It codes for CASSSGRLAGTGELFF.

The CDR3 loop is CASSRPGRYEQYF. CDR3 nucleotide sequence: TGTGCCAGCAGCAGACCGGGACGCTACGAGCAGTACTTC. The gene calls are TRBV6-5 and TRBJ2-7; D tentatively reads TRBD1 or TRBD2 (5 bases each). Per the germline V gene, CDR1 is MNHEY and CDR2 is SVGAGI. The V end lost 6 bases, the J end lost 3 bases, and 12 bases lay between the germline ends. The CDR3 is made up of 13 amino acids.

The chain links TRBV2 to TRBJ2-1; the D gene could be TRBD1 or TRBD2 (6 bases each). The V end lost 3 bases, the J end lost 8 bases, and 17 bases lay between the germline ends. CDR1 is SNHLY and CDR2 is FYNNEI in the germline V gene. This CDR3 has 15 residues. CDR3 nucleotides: TGTGCCAGCAGTGATGGGCCGAGGGGGGTATATGAGCAGTTCTTC. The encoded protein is CASSDGPRGVYEQFF.

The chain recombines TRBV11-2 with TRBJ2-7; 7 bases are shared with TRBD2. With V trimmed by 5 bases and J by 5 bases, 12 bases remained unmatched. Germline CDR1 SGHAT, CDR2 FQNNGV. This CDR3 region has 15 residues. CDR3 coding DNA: TGTGCCAGCAGCCGACCCGGGACTACGCGTGACGAGCAGTACTTC. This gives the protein CASSRPGTTRDEQYF.

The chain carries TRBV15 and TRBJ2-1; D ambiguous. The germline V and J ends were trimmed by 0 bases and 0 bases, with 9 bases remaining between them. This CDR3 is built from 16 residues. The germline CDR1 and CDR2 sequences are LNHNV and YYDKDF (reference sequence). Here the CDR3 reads CATSRDSRSSYNEQFF. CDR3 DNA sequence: TGTGCCACCAGCAGAGATAGCCGAAGCTCCTACAATGAGCAGTTCTTC.

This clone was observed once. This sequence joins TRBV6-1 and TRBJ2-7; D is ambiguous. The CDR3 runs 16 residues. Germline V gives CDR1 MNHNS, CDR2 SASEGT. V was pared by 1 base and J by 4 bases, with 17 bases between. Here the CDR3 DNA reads TGTGCCAGCAGTGAAGGGATACTACCGCCAAGGTACGAGCAGTACTTC. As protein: CASSEGILPPRYEQYF.

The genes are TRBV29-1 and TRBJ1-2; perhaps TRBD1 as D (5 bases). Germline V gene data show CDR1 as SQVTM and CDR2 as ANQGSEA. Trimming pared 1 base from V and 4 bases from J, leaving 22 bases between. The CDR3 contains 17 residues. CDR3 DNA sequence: TGCAGCGTTGAAGGGCCCACGACAGCCCTCCACGGCTATGGCTACACCTTC. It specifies CSVEGPTTALHGYGYTF.

Written as DNA, the CDR3 is TGTGCCAGCAGCCGGCAGGGCTACGAGCAGTACTTC. Its protein product is CASSRQGYEQYF. The V call is TRBV14, the J call TRBJ2-5; TRBD1 is a possible D gene (5 bases). The last part of the DNA fits TRBJ2-7 better; the J call may be wrong. The V gene's germline CDR1 is SGHDN and CDR2 FVKESK. The CDR3 contains 12 residues.

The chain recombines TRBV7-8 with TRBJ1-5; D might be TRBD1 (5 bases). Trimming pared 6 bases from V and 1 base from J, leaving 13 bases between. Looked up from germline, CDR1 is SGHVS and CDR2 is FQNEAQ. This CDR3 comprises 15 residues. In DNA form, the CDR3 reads TGTGCCAGCAGTCTCGGGGCAGAGAGCAATCAGCCCCAGCATTTT. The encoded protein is CASSLGAESNQPQHF.

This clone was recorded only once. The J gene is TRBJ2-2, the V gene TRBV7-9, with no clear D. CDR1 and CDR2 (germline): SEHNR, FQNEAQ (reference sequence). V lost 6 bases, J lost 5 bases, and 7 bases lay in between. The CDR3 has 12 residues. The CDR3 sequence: CASRLKTGELFF. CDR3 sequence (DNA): TGTGCCAGCAGGCTTAAAACCGGGGAGCTGTTTTTT.

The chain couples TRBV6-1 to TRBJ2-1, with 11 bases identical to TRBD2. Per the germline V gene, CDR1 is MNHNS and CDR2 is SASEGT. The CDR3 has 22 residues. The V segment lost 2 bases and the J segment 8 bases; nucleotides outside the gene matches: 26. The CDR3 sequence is CASSEMLSMVAGGPAKEHEQFF. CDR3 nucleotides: TGTGCCAGCAGTGAAATGTTGTCTATGGTAGCGGGAGGGCCAGCCAAGGAGCATGAGCAGTTCTTC.

In DNA form, the CDR3 reads TGTGCCACCAGCGGAGGACAGGGCAACTACTACGAGCAGTACTTC. This sequence encodes CATSGGQGNYYEQYF. The chain combines TRBV15 with TRBJ2-7, with TRBD1 matching 8 bases. Germline lookup yields CDR1 LNHNV and CDR2 YYDKDF (reference sequence). The CDR3 sequence is 15 residues long. The trim removed 5 bases at V and 3 bases at J, leaving 9 bases unmatched. The full variable domain, with the rest looked up from reference TRBV15 and TRBJ2-7, is DAMVIQNPRYQVTQFGKPVTLSCSQTLNHNVMYWYQQKSSQAPKLLFHYYDKDFNNEADTPDNFQSRRPNTSFCFLDIRSPGLGDTAMYLCATSGGQGNYYEQYFGPGTRLTVT.

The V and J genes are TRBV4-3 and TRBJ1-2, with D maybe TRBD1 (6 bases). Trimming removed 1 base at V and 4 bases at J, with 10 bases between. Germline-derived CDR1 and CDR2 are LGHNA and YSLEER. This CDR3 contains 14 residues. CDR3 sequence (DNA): TGCGCCAGCAGCCAAGGGACAGATCCCTATGGCTACACCTTC. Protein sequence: CASSQGTDPYGYTF.

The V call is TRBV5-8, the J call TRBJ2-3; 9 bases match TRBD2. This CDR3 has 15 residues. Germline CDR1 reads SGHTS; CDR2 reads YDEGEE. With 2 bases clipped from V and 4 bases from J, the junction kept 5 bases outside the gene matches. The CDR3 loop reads CASSFCGRASDTQYF. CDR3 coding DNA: TGTGCCAGCAGCTTTTGCGGGAGGGCTTCAGATACGCAGTATTTT. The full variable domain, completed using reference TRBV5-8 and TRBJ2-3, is EAGVTQSPTHLIKTRGQQATLRCSPISGHTSVYWYQQALGLGLQFLLWYDEGEERNRGNFPPRFSGRQFPNYSSELNVNALELEDSALYLCASSFCGRASDTQYFGPGTRLTVL.

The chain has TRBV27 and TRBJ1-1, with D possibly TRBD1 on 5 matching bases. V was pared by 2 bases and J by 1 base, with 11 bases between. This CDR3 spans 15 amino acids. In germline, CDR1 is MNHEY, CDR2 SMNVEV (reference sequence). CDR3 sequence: CASSLDRRGNTEAFF. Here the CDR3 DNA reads TGTGCCAGCAGTTTAGATCGGAGGGGGAACACTGAAGCTTTCTTT.

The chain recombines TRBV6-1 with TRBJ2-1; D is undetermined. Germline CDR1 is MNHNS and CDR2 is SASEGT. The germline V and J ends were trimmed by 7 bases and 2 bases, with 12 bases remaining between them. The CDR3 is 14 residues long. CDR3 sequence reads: CASTSQDPYNEQFF. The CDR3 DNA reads TGTGCCAGCACCTCGCAGGATCCCTACAATGAGCAGTTCTTC.

The CDR3 loop is CASSQDLFCCNEKLFF. CDR3 coding DNA: TGCGCCAGCAGCCAAGATCTGTTTTGTTGTAATGAAAAACTGTTTTTT. The chain links TRBV4-3 to TRBJ1-4; D gene ambiguous. The CDR3 runs 16 residues. CDR1 and CDR2 (germline): LGHNA, YSLEER. Trimming removed 0 bases at V and 4 bases at J, with 12 bases between.

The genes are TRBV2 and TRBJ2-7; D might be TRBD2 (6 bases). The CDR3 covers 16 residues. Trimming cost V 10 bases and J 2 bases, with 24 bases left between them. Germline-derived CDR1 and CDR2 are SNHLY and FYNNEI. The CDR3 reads CAITTSFPTSTYEQYF. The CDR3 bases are TGTGCCATTACCACTAGCTTTCCGACCTCCACCTACGAGCAGTACTTC.

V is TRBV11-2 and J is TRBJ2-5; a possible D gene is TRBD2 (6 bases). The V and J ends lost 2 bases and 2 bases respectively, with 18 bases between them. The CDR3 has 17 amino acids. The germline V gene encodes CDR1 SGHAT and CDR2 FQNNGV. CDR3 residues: CASSLRTGVSQQETQYF. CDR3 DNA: TGTGCCAGCAGCTTACGGACGGGAGTTTCCCAACAAGAGACCCAGTACTTC. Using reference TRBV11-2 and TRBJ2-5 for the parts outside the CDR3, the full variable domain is EAGVAQSPRYKIIEKRQSVAFWCNPISGHATLYWYQQILGQGPKLLIQFQNNGVVDDSQLPKDRFSAERLKGVDSTLKIQPAKLEDSAVYLCASSLRTGVSQQETQYFGPGTRLLVL.

The CDR3 sequence: CASSPGTGGKGYTF. The CDR3 bases are TGTGCCAGCAGCCCCGGGACAGGGGGCAAGGGCTACACCTTC. The J gene is TRBJ1-2, the V gene TRBV28, with TRBD1 matching over 12 bases. V dropped 6 bases and J dropped 8; count of bases not matched to a gene: 7. In germline, CDR1 is MDHEN, CDR2 SYDVKM. The CDR3 totals 14 residues.